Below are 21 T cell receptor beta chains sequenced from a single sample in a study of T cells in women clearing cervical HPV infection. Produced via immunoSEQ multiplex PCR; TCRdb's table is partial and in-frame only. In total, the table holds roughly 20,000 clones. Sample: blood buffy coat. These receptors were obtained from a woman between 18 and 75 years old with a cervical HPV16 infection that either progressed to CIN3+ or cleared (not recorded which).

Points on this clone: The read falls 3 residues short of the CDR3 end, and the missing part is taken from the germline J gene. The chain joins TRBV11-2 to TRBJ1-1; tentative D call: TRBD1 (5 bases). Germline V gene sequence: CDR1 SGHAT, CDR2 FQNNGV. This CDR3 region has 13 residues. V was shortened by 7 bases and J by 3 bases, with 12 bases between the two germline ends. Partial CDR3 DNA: TGTGCCAGCACCTCGGACACTTACACTGAA. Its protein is CASTSDTYTE. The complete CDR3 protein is CASTSDTYTEAFF.

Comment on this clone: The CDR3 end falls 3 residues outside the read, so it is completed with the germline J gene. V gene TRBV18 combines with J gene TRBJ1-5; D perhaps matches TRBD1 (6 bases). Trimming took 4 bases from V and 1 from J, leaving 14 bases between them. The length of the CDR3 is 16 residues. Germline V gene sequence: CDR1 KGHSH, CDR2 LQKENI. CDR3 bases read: TGTGCCAGCTCACACAGGGAAAGGGGGAGCAATCAGCCC. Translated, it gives CASSHRERGSNQP. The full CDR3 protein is CASSHRERGSNQPQHF. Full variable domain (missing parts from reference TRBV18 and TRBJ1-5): NAGVMQNPRHLVRRRGQEARLRCSPMKGHSHVYWYRQLPEEGLKFMVYLQKENIIDESGMPKERFSAEFPKEGPSILRIQQVVRGDSAAYFCASSHRERGSNQPQHFGDGTRLSIL.

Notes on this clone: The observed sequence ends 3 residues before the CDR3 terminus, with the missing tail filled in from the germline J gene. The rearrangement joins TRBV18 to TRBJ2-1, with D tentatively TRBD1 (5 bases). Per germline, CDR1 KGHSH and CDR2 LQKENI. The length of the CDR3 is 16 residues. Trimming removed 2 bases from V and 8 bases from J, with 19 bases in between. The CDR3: CASSPARVQGRHEQFF. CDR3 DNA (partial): TGTGCCAGCTCACCAGCTCGGGTGCAGGGTCGTCATGAG.

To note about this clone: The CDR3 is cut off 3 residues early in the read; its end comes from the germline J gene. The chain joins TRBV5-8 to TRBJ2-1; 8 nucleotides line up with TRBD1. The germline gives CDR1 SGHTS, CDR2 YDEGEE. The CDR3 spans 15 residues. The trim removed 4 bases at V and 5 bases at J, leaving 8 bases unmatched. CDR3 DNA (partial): TGTGCCAGCAGCGAGGGACAGGCGCTTAACAATGAG. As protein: CASSEGQALNNE. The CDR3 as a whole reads CASSEGQALNNEQFF.

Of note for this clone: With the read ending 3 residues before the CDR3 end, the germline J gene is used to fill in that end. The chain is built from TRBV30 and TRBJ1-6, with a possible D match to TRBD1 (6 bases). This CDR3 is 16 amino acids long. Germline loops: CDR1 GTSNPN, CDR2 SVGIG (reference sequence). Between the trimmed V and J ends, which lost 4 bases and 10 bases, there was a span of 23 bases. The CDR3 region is CAWTAGVLAGNSPLHF. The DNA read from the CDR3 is TGTGCCTGGACCGCAGGGGTGTTAGCTGGAAACTCACCC.

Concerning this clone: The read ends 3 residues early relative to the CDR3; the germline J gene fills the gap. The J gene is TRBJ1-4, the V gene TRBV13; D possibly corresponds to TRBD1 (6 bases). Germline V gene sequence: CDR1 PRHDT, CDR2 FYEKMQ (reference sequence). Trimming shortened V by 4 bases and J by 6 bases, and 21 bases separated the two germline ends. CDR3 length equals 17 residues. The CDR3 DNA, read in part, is TGTGCCAGCAGCTCAACCAGGGGAAGCGGTGGGGATGAAAAA. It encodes CASSSTRGSGGDEK. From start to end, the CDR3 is CASSSTRGSGGDEKLFF.

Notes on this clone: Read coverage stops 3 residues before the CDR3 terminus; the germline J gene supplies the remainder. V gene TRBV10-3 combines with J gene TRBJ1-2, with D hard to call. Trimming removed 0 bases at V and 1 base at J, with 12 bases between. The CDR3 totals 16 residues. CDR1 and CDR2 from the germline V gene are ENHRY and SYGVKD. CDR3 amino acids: CAISESVSAVNYGYTF. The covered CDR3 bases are TGTGCCATCAGTGAGTCAGTCAGCGCCGTTAACTATGGC.

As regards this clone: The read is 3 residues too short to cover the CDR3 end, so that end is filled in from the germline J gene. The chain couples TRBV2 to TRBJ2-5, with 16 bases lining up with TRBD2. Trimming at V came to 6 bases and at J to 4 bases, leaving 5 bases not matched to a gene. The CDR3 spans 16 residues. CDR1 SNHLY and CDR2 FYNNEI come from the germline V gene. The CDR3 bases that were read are TGTGCCAGCAGCAAAGGGACTAGCGGGGGGGTAGAGACC. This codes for CASSKGTSGGVET. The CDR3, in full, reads CASSKGTSGGVETQYF.

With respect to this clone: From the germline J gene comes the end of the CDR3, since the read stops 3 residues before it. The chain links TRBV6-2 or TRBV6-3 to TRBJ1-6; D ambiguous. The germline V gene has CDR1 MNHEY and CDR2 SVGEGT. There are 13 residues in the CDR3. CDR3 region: CASSLTSGGPLHF. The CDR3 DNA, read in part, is TGTGCCAGCAGTTTAACCTCAGGCGGGCCC.

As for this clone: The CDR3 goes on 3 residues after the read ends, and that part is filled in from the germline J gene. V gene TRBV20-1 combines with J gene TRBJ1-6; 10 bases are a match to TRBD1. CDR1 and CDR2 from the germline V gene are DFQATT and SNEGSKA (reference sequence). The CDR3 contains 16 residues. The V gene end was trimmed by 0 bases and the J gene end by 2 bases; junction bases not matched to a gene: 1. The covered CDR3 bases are TGCAGTGCTAGAGAGACAGGGGGCCCCTATAATTCACCC. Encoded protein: CSARETGGPYNSP. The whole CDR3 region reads CSARETGGPYNSPLHF.

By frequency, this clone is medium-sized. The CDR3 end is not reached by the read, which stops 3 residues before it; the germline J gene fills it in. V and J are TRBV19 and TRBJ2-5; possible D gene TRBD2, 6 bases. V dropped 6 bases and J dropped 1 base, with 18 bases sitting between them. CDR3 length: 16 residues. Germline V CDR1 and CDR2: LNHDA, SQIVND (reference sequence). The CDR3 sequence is CASSITSTLAQETQYF. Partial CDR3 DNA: TGTGCCAGTAGCATCACTAGCACCCTTGCCCAAGAGACC.

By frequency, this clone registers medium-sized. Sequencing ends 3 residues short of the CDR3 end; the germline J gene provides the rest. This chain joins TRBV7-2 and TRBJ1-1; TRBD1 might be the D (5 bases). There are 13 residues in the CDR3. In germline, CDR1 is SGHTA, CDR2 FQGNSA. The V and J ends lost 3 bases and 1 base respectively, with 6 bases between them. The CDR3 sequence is CASSFRGNTEAFF. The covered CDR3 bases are TGTGCCAGCAGCTTTAGGGGGAACACTGAA.

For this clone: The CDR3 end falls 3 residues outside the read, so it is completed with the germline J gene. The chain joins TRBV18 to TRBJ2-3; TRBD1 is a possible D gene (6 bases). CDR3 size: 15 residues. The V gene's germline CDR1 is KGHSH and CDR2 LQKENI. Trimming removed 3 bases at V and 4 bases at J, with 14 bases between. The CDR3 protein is CASSPGQGLADTQYF. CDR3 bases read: TGTGCCAGCTCACCGGGGCAGGGGCTGGCAGATACG. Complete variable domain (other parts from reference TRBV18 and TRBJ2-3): NAGVMQNPRHLVRRRGQEARLRCSPMKGHSHVYWYRQLPEEGLKFMVYLQKENIIDESGMPKERFSAEFPKEGPSILRIQQVVRGDSAAYFCASSPGQGLADTQYFGPGTRLTVL.

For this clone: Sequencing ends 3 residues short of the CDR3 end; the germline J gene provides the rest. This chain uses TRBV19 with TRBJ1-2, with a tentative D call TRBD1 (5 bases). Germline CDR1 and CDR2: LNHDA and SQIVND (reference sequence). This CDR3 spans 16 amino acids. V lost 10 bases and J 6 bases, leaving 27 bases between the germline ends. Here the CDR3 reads CATPRQGVRALDGYTF. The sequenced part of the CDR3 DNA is TGTGCCACCCCAAGGCAAGGGGTCCGGGCTTTGGATGGC.

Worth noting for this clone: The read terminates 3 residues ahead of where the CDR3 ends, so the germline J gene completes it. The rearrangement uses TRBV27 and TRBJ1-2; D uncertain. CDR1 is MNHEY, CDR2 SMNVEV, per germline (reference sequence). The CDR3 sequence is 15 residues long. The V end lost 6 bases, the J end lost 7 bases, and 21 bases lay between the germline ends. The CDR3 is CASSNHAALSSGYTF. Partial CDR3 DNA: TGTGCCAGCAGCAACCACGCCGCGCTGTCAAGTGGC.

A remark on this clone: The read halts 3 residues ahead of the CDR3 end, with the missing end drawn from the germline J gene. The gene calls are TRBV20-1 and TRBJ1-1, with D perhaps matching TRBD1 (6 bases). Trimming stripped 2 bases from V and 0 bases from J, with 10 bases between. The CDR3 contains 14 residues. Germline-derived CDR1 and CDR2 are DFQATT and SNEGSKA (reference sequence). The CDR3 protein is CSARSRTVNTEAFF. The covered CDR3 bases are TGCAGTGCTAGATCACGGACAGTGAACACTGAA.

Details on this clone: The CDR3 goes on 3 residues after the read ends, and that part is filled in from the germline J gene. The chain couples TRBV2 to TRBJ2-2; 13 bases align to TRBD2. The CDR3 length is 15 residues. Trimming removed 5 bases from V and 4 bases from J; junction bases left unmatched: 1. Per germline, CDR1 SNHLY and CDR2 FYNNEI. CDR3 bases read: TGTGCCAGCAGTAGGACTAGCGGGGGCACCGGGGAG. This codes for CASSRTSGGTGE. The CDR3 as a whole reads CASSRTSGGTGELFF.

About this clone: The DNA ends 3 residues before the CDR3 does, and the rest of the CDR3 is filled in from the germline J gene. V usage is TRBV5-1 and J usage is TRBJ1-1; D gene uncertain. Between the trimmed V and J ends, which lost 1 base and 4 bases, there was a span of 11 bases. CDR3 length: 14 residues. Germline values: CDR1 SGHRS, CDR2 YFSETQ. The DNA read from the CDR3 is TGCGCCAGCAGCTTGTACTCGACTATCACTGAA. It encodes CASSLYSTITE. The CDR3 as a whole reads CASSLYSTITEAFF.

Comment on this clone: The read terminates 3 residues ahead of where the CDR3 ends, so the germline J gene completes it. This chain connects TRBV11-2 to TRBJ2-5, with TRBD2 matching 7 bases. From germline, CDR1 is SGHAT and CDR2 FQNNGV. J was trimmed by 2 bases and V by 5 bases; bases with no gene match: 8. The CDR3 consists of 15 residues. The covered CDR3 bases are TGTGCCAGCAGCCCGAGGACTAGTAGGCAAGAGACC. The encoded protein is CASSPRTSRQET. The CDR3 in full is CASSPRTSRQETQYF.

This CDR3 is CASSSGTLRGNTIYF. The sequenced CDR3 bases are TGTGCCAGCAGCTCAGGGACTTTGAGAGGAAACACC. The chain links TRBV7-2 to TRBJ1-3; TRBD1 is a possible D gene (5 bases). The read stops 3 residues short of the end of the CDR3; the missing end is completed from the germline J gene. Germline V gene data show CDR1 as SGHTA and CDR2 as FQGNSA. Trimming removed 4 bases from V and 4 bases from J, with 14 bases in between. The CDR3 is 15 residues long.

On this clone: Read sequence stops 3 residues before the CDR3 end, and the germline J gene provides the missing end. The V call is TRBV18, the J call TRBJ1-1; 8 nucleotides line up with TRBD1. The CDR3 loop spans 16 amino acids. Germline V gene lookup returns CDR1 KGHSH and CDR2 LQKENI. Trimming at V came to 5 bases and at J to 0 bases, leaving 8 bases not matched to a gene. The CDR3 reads CASSEGQGALNTEAFF. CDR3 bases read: TGTGCCAGCTCAGAAGGGCAGGGGGCTCTGAACACTGAA. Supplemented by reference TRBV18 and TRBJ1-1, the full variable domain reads NAGVMQNPRHLVRRRGQEARLRCSPMKGHSHVYWYRQLPEEGLKFMVYLQKENIIDESGMPKERFSAEFPKEGPSILRIQQVVRGDSAAYFCASSEGQGALNTEAFFGQGTRLTVV.